This T cell receptor (beta chain) was captured by sequencing in a study of cytomegalovirus exposure and HLA in healthy donors. A word on this clone: Its cognate antigen is unknown.

The CDR3 is made up of 15 amino acids. Trimming removed 6 bases from V and 2 bases from J, with 13 bases in between. Germline loops: CDR1 LNHDA, CDR2 SQIVND (reference sequence). Overall study results and limits: The study designated over 150 TCR beta chains cytomegalovirus-associated. Most of the TCR beta V segments (in an earlier analysis) were productive either about 87% or about 30% of the time.

Use of 60 Vbeta and 13 Jbeta primers characterized the PCR. Produced via immunoSEQ multiplex PCR; TCRdb's table is partial and in-frame only. The table records about 91,000 clones, around four fifths of them present only once. The sequence derives from a male donor in good health and CMV-seropositive. The sequencing input was PBMCs. V is TRBV19 and J is TRBJ1-4; the D gene is possibly TRBD1 (5 bases). CDR3 sequence: CASRETGSTNEKLFF. In nucleotides, the CDR3 is TGTGCCAGTAGGGAAACAGGTTCGACTAATGAAAAACTGTTTTTT.